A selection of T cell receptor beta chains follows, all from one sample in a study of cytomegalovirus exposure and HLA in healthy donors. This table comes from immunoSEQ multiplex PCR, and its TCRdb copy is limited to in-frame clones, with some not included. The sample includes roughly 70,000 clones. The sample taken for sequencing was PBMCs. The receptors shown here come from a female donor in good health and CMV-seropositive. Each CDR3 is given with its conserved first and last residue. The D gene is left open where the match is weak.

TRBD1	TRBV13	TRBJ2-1	TGTGCCAGCAGCTTAGCGGGGACAGGGGGCTTTGAGCAGTTCTTC	CASSLAGTGGFEQFF
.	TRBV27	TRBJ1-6	TGTGCCAGCAGTTTTCAAGGAGGGAATTCACCCCTCCACTTT	CASSFQGGNSPLHF
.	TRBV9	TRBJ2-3	TGTGCCAGCAGCGGGACAACGCAGTATTTT	CASSGTTQYF
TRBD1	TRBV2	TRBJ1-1	TGTGCCAGCAGCCTGACAGGGGTCGGGGGCACTGAAGCTTTCTTT	CASSLTGVGGTEAFF
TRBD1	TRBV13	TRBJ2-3	TGTGCCAGCAGCTCGGACAGGGGTAGCACAGATACGCAGTATTTT	CASSSDRGSTDTQYF
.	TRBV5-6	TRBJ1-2	TGTGCCAGCAACCCCGTAGGTGCGGGCTATGGCTACACCTTC	CASNPVGAGYGYTF
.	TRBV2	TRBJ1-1	TGTGCCGGCAGTGATGGGCCAGGGAGGGGGACTGAAGCTTTCTTT	CAGSDGPGRGTEAFF
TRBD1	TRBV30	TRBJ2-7	TGTGCCTGTATGACAGGGGGAACCTACGAGCAGTACTTC	CACMTGGTYEQYF
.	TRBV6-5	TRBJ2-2	TGTGCCAGCAGTTACTCGATACGCGCCGGGGAGCTGTTTTTT	CASSYSIRAGELFF
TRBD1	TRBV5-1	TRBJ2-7	TGCGCCAGCAGCTTAGGGACAGTGAAAACCTACGAGCAGTACTTC	CASSLGTVKTYEQYF
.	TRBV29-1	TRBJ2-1	TGCGTGTTAGGGGGGGTCAATGAGCAGTTCTTC	CVLGGVNEQFF
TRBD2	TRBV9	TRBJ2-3	TGTGCCAGCAGCGTAGATCTGCCTAGCGGGTACACAGATACGCAGTATTTT	CASSVDLPSGYTDTQYF
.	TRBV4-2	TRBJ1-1	TGTGCCAGCAGCCAGCGGGAACCCTCGAACACTGAAGCTTTCTTT	CASSQREPSNTEAFF
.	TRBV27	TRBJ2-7	TGTGCCAGCAGTTCGAGACAGTGGTCCGAGCAGTACTTC	CASSSRQWSEQYF
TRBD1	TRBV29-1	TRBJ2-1	TGCAGCGCCACGGACAGGGGGCCCAGGTTGCCCAATGAGCAGTTCTTC	CSATDRGPRLPNEQFF
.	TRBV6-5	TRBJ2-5	TGTGCCAGCAGTTACTCGAACGGGCCGGGGTATGCCCAGTACTTC	CASSYSNGPGYAQYF